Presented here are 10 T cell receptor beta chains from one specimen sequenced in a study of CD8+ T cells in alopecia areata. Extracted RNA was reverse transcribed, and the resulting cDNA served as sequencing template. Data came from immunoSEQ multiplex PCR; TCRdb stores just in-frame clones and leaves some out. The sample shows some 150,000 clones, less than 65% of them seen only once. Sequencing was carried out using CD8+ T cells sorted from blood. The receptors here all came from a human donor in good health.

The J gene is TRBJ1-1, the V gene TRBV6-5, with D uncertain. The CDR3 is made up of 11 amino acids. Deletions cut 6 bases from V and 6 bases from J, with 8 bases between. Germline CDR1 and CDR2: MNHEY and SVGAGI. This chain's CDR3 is CASSHGPEAFF. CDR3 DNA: TGTGCCAGCAGCCACGGACCTGAAGCTTTCTTT.

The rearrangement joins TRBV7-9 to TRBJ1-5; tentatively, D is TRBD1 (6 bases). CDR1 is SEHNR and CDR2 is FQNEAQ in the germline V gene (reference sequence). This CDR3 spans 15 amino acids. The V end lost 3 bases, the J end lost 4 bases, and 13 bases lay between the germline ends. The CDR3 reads CASSFAGEVNQPQHF. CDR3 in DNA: TGTGCCAGCAGCTTCGCAGGGGAGGTAAATCAGCCCCAGCATTTT. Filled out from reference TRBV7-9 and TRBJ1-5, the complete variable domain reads DTGVSQNPRHKITKRGQNVTFRCDPISEHNRLYWYRQTLGQGPEFLTYFQNEAQLEKSRLLSDRFSAERPKGSFSTLEIQRTEQGDSAMYLCASSFAGEVNQPQHFGDGTRLSIL.

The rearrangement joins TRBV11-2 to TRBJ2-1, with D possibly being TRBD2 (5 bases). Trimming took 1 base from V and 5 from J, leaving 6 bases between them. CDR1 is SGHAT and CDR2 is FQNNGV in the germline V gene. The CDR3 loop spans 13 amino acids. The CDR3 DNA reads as TGTGCCAGCAGCTTAGGAGGGCACAATGAGCAGTTCTTC. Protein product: CASSLGGHNEQFF.

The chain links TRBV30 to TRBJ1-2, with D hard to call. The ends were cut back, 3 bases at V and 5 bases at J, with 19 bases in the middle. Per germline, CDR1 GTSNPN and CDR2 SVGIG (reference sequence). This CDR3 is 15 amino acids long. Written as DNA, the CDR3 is TGTGCCTGGAGGGGAGATCAGGAATTCGAGTATGGCTACACCTTC. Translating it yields CAWRGDQEFEYGYTF.

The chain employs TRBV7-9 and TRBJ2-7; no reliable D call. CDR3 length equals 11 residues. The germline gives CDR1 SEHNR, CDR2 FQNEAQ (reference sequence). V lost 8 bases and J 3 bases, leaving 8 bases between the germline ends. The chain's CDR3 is CASGRGYEQYF. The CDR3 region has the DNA TGTGCCAGCGGTCGAGGCTACGAGCAGTACTTC. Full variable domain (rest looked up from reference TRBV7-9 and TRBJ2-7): DTGVSQNPRHKITKRGQNVTFRCDPISEHNRLYWYRQTLGQGPEFLTYFQNEAQLEKSRLLSDRFSAERPKGSFSTLEIQRTEQGDSAMYLCASGRGYEQYFGPGTRLTVT.

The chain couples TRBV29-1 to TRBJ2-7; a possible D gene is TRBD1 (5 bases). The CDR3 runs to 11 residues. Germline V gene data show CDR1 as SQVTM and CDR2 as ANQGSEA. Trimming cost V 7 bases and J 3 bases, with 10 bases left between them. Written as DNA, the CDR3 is TGCAGCGCCGACGACAGCTACGAGCAGTACTTC. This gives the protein CSADDSYEQYF.

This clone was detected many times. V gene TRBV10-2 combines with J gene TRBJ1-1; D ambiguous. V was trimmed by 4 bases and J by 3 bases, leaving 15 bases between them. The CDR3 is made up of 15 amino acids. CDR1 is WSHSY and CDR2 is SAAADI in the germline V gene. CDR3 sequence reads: CASSGAWGVDTEAFF. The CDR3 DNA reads TGCGCCAGCAGTGGAGCGTGGGGTGTCGACACTGAAGCTTTCTTT.

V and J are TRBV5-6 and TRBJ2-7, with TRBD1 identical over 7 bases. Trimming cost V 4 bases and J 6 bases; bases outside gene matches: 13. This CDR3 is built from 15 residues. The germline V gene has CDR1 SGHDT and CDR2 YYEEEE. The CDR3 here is CASSQRQGLTGEQYF. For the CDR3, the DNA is TGTGCCAGCAGCCAGAGACAGGGATTGACAGGCGAGCAGTACTTC.

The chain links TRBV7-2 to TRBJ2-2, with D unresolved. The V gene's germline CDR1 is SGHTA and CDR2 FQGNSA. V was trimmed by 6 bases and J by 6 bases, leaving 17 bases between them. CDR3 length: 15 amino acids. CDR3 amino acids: CASRVDARFPGELFF. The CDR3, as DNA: TGTGCCAGCAGAGTCGACGCCCGGTTTCCCGGGGAGCTGTTTTTT.

The CDR3 DNA reads as TGCAGCGTTGAAGGGAGGACAGGGGGTATCTACAATGAGCAGTTCTTC. Its translation: CSVEGRTGGIYNEQFF. V gene TRBV29-1 combines with J gene TRBJ2-1; 10 nucleotides align to TRBD1. CDR3 length: 16 amino acids. V was pared by 1 base and J by 3 bases, with 6 bases of the junction left unmatched. Germline V gives CDR1 SQVTM, CDR2 ANQGSEA.